These T cell receptor beta chains were read from a single sample in a study of cytomegalovirus exposure and HLA in healthy donors. The method was immunoSEQ multiplex PCR; TCRdb's version includes in-frame clones alone and lacks a portion of them. The sample records about 37,000 clones, roughly 76% being singletons. The sample taken for sequencing was PBMCs. The receptors come from a middle-aged woman in good health and CMV-seronegative. CDR3s include the opening cysteine and the closing phenylalanine or tryptophan. Each record gives: J gene, V gene, D gene, CDR3 protein. D genes are given only for firm matches.

>TRBJ1-5|TRBV19|NA
CASRSRDLLPLAQHF
>TRBJ2-3|TRBV5-1|NA
CASSLGGQGTDTQYF
>TRBJ1-1|TRBV6-5|NA
CASSQQGNTEAFF
>TRBJ2-7|TRBV6-4|NA
CASSSAYEQYF
>TRBJ2-2|TRBV6-1|NA
CASSEFTGWTGELFF
>TRBJ1-1|TRBV7-9|NA
CASSRINTEAFF
>TRBJ1-2|TRBV20-1|NA
CSARGLYGYTF
>TRBJ2-1|TRBV4-1|TRBD2
CASSQVGSSGGREQFF
>TRBJ1-1|TRBV18|TRBD1
CASSTAGGAGTEAFF
>TRBJ1-2|TRBV7-2|NA
CASSPHRAGYTF
>TRBJ2-1|TRBV27|TRBD2
CASSLLTSSPEQFF
>TRBJ1-2|TRBV5-6|TRBD1
CASSSTDRVWGYTF
>TRBJ2-5|TRBV29-1|NA
CSARGAQTQYF
>TRBJ2-3|TRBV28|TRBD2
CASRGSGGRTDTQYF
>TRBJ1-1|TRBV25-1|NA
CASSVGGGTEAFF
>TRBJ1-2|TRBV4-2|TRBD1
CASSHQGTGDLYGYTF
>TRBJ1-1|TRBV5-1|NA
CASSLDRPNTEAFF
>TRBJ2-1|TRBV4-3|TRBD2
CASSVTSGSMTNEQFF
>TRBJ1-1|TRBV18|NA
CASSPRASPNTEAFF
>TRBJ2-2|TRBV5-6|NA
CASSWVRTANTGELFF
>TRBJ1-1|TRBV7-2|TRBD1
CASSYDRVTEAFF
>TRBJ1-6|TRBV6-5|NA
CASSGGSYNSPLHF
>TRBJ1-5|TRBV7-9|TRBD1
CASSLALAGGRNQPQHF
>TRBJ1-2|TRBV5-1|NA
CASRDAQANYGYTF
>TRBJ1-5|TRBV7-8|TRBD1
CASSIKGQPYQPQHF
>TRBJ2-1|TRBV4-3|NA
CASSQGSRGTKKSYNEQFF
>TRBJ2-2|TRBV6-1|NA
CASSELLGAAGELFF
>TRBJ2-7|TRBV6-1|NA
CASSEEAGSSSYEQYF
>TRBJ2-5|TRBV4-1|NA
CASSQVGTGQETQYF
>TRBJ1-3|TRBV18|NA
CASSPPQGPKYF
>TRBJ1-6|TRBV4-2|TRBD1
CASSQADRGSFALHF
>TRBJ2-1|TRBV6-5|NA
CASSFDRPSYNEQFF
>TRBJ1-2|TRBV7-9|TRBD1
CASSFRDRGYGYTF
>TRBJ2-7|TRBV4-3|NA
CASSQIGGPGGHEQYF
>TRBJ2-7|TRBV6-1|TRBD1
CASSERSFRTGGTYEQYF
>TRBJ2-2|TRBV9|NA
CASSVRTVANTGELFF
>TRBJ2-1|TRBV6-4|TRBD2
CASSDSPSGGNEQFF
>TRBJ1-1|TRBV4-2|TRBD1
CASSQPGQAYTEAFF
>TRBJ1-3|TRBV19|TRBD1
CASSAGQAAGNTIYF
>TRBJ2-5|TRBV28|NA
CASSFQTDSGTQYF